This is a list of T cell receptor beta chains from one sample in a study of CD8 T cells in Susac syndrome. One entry per CDR3 protein results from TCRdb running MiXCR on the immunoSEQ multiplex PCR reads. The sample has approximately 150,000 distinct CDR3 sequences; roughly 95% are singletons. The sample consisted of CD4+ T cells from PBMCs. The receptor source for this set is a human donor in good health. CDR3s include the opening cysteine and the closing phenylalanine or tryptophan. Not every row has a clone size; where given, it reads once, few, many or a size class.

J | V | size | CDR3
TRBJ2-3 | TRBV5-4 | . | CASSLDWTSGTVTDTQYF
TRBJ2-1 | TRBV5-1 | . | CASSLVSGSSNEQFF
TRBJ1-3 | TRBV20-1 | . | CSARGGYPSGNTIYF
TRBJ2-3 | TRBV11-2 | few | CASSSRGTQYF
TRBJ2-2 | TRBV14 | . | CASSQVYGAGELFF
TRBJ2-3 | TRBV5-1 | . | CASSLSGRTVGDTQYF
TRBJ1-2 | TRBV3-1 | . | CASSDHVGQGVFGYTF
TRBJ1-5 | TRBV5-1 | . | CASSLESGIGQPQHF
TRBJ2-7 | TRBV18 | once | CASSPGTGYYEQYF
TRBJ2-3 | TRBV15 | . | CATSRDLAGAGDTQYF
TRBJ2-5 | TRBV20-1 | . | CSAPEGGANQETQYF
TRBJ2-7 | TRBV3-1 | . | CASSLGGNYEQYF
TRBJ2-3 | TRBV5-4 | . | CASSLEGLATDTQYF
TRBJ2-7 | TRBV28 | once | CATSGTGNSYEQYF
TRBJ1-4 | TRBV20-1 | . | CSAPVGGKLFF
TRBJ2-4 | TRBV5-1 | . | CASSLTSEVNIQYF
TRBJ2-2 | TRBV14 | . | CASSHNTNTGELFF
TRBJ1-3 | TRBV29-1 | . | CSVERYSGNTIYF
TRBJ2-7 | TRBV29-1 | . | CSAGSGRAYEQYF
TRBJ1-1 | TRBV18 | few | CASSPTENTEAFF
TRBJ1-2 | TRBV30 | . | CAHHLNYGYTF
TRBJ1-1 | TRBV23-1 | . | CASSQPGREAFF
TRBJ2-7 | TRBV12-3/TRBV12-4 | . | CASSTQGGLGYEQYF
TRBJ2-1 | TRBV29-1 | . | CSVAQGTHNEQFF
TRBJ2-1 | TRBV7-3 | . | CASSPQGLLDEQFF
TRBJ2-2 | TRBV4-2 | . | CASSQDQVMGTGELFF
TRBJ1-5 | TRBV29-1 | . | CSVEGYQPQHF
TRBJ2-7 | TRBV4-1 | . | CASSQAKMDGRAYEQYF
TRBJ2-1 | TRBV7-6 | . | CASSQREGSYNEQFF
TRBJ2-1 | TRBV5-4 | . | CASRVSGGLGEQFF
TRBJ1-5 | TRBV3-1 | . | CASSQGWNQPQHF
TRBJ2-7 | TRBV2 | . | CASREGHHYEQYF
TRBJ1-2 | TRBV2 | . | CASSEPGGGYVYGYTF
TRBJ2-1 | TRBV12-3/TRBV12-4 | . | CASSPTSGRWDEQFF
TRBJ1-2 | TRBV11-2 | . | CASSLGPRDSSYGYTF
TRBJ2-6 | TRBV3-1 | once | CASSQASGANVLTF
TRBJ1-3 | TRBV14 | few | CASSQPGTGNTIYF
TRBJ2-2 | TRBV27 | . | CASSLRQTGELFF
TRBJ2-1 | TRBV19 | . | CASSEGRDPYNEQFF
TRBJ1-1 | TRBV29-1 | . | CSVGPPGGTWNTEAFF
TRBJ2-3 | TRBV5-6 | . | CASSLPSRGTDTQYF
TRBJ2-2 | TRBV20-1 | . | CSAGGGRRTGELFF
TRBJ1-2 | TRBV10-3 | . | CAIRPRGLPGGYTF
TRBJ2-5 | TRBV21-1 | . | CASSPGTSGEQETQYF
TRBJ2-7 | TRBV20-1 | few | CSARGLAGAYEQYF
TRBJ2-2 | TRBV5-1 | . | CASTYIAGGPTGELFF
TRBJ2-5 | TRBV20-1 | . | CSAPTRARDRVRSQETQYF
TRBJ1-1 | TRBV19 | . | CASNDLRGADTEAFF
TRBJ2-7 | TRBV18 | . | CASSGGQDYEQYF
TRBJ2-1 | TRBV3-1 | . | CASSQAHYREQFF
TRBJ2-7 | TRBV15 | once | CATSRAGLADYEQYF
TRBJ2-2 | TRBV19 | . | CASSKAQGGSGTGELFF
TRBJ2-5 | TRBV19 | . | CASSDVAGEETQYF
TRBJ2-5 | TRBV10-3 | . | CAISYAGGKETQYF
TRBJ2-4 | TRBV12-3/TRBV12-4 | . | CASSMTGFDIQYF
TRBJ2-3 | TRBV6-2/TRBV6-3 | . | CASRRDRGPQDTQYF
TRBJ2-3 | TRBV4-1 | . | CASSPGFGLNTDTQYF